Listed here are 21 T cell receptor beta chains from one sample, sequenced in a study of CD8+ T cells in alopecia areata. cDNA reverse transcribed from extracted RNA served as the sequencing template. The table came from immunoSEQ multiplex PCR; TCRdb's copy has only in-frame clones and leaves some out. The table lists about 130,000 clones, around 49% of them singletons. The sample in question was CD8+ T cells sorted from blood, obtained at week 0. These receptors originate from a human donor with alopecia areata.

The chain uses TRBV29-1 and TRBJ1-2, with D possibly being TRBD1 (6 bases). The CDR3 totals 16 residues. V dropped 0 bases and J dropped 3 bases, with 17 bases sitting between them. Looked up from germline, CDR1 is SQVTM and CDR2 is ANQGSEA. CDR3 bases: TGCAGCGTTGAAGATCTTGGGGGGCGCCTCTACTATGGCTACACCTTC. This sequence encodes CSVEDLGGRLYYGYTF.

The table lists this clone with a few counts. The rearrangement links TRBV6-6 to TRBJ2-2, with D unresolved. CDR1 and CDR2 (germline): MNHNY, SVGAGI (reference sequence). V lost 6 bases, J lost 5 bases, and 10 bases lay in between. CDR3 length: 13 residues. DNA for the CDR3: TGTGCCAGCAGGTCACCCCTGACCGGGGAGCTGTTTTTT. Protein sequence: CASRSPLTGELFF.

V usage is TRBV11-2 and J usage is TRBJ2-3; the match to TRBD2 covers 7 bases. V lost 5 bases, J lost 1 base, and 3 bases stayed unmatched. The germline V gene has CDR1 SGHAT and CDR2 FQNNGV. CDR3 size: 14 residues. CDR3 DNA sequence: TGTGCCAGCAGCGGGGGGGTTGGCACAGATACGCAGTATTTT. Encoded protein: CASSGGVGTDTQYF.

The V call is TRBV30, the J call TRBJ2-3, with 7 bases lining up with TRBD2. V was clipped by 0 bases and J by 1 base; unmatched bases: 4. The CDR3 runs to 15 residues. Germline-derived CDR1 and CDR2 are GTSNPN and SVGIG (reference sequence). The CDR3 region has the DNA TGTGCCTGGAGTGTTGGCAGCGGGGGCACAGATACGCAGTATTTT. Encoded protein: CAWSVGSGGTDTQYF.

The gene calls are TRBV7-9 and TRBJ1-2, with 7 bases aligning to TRBD1. Germline V CDR1 and CDR2: SEHNR, FQNEAQ (reference sequence). J was trimmed by 1 base and V by 8 bases; bases with no gene match: 13. The CDR3 extends over 16 amino acids. The CDR3 loop reads CASFPSTGALNYGYTF. CDR3 nucleotide sequence: TGTGCCAGCTTTCCGTCAACAGGGGCGCTTAACTATGGCTACACCTTC. Supplemented by reference TRBV7-9 and TRBJ1-2, the full variable domain reads DTGVSQNPRHKITKRGQNVTFRCDPISEHNRLYWYRQTLGQGPEFLTYFQNEAQLEKSRLLSDRFSAERPKGSFSTLEIQRTEQGDSAMYLCASFPSTGALNYGYTFGSGTRLTVV.

The gene calls are TRBV9 and TRBJ2-7; D is perhaps TRBD1 (5 bases). This CDR3 comprises 16 residues. CDR1 is SGDLS, CDR2 YYNGEE, per germline. The V end lost 0 bases, the J end lost 4 bases, and 17 bases lay between the germline ends. The CDR3 reads CASSVAADTALYEQYF. CDR3 in DNA: TGTGCCAGCAGCGTAGCTGCGGACACCGCCCTTTACGAGCAGTACTTC.

V usage is TRBV5-1 and J usage is TRBJ2-2; 14 nucleotides agree with TRBD2. In germline, CDR1 is SGHRS, CDR2 YFSETQ. The CDR3 runs to 18 residues. With 4 bases clipped from V and 0 bases from J, the junction kept 5 bases outside the gene matches. As DNA, the CDR3 is TGCGCCAGCAGCCTCGGACTAGCGGGGGGCCCGAACACCGGGGAGCTGTTTTTT. Translating it yields CASSLGLAGGPNTGELFF.

This chain uses TRBV7-2 with TRBJ2-7; D gene unclear. Germline V gives CDR1 SGHTA, CDR2 FQGNSA. The V and J ends lost 2 bases and 2 bases respectively, with 10 bases between them. The CDR3 loop spans 14 amino acids. CDR3 bases: TGTGCCAGCAGCTTATTGGGCCAGCCCTACGAGCAGTACTTC. The encoded protein is CASSLLGQPYEQYF.

About this clone itself: Additional DNA sequences in this sample encode the identical CDR3. V gene TRBV30 combines with J gene TRBJ2-6; no clear D. The germline V gene encodes CDR1 GTSNPN and CDR2 SVGIG (reference sequence). V was cut by 0 bases and J by 0 bases, with 0 bases left in between. The CDR3 has 13 residues. CDR3 bases: TGTGCCTGGAGTGTCTCTGGGGCCAACGTCCTGACTTTC. This gives the protein CAWSVSGANVLTF.

V and J are TRBV7-9 and TRBJ1-1; D ambiguous. The CDR3 loop spans 12 amino acids. Germline V gene data show CDR1 as SEHNR and CDR2 as FQNEAQ (reference sequence). Trimming removed 6 bases at V and 4 bases at J, with 9 bases between. This CDR3 reads CASSRAGTEAFF. DNA for the CDR3: TGTGCCAGCAGTCGAGCCGGCACTGAAGCTTTCTTT.

The chain is built from TRBV9 and TRBJ2-7; perhaps TRBD2 as D (6 bases). CDR3 size: 14 residues. V was pared by 4 bases and J by 5 bases, with 16 bases between. Germline V CDR1 and CDR2: SGDLS, YYNGEE. The CDR3 protein is CASSRDSRVDEQYF. CDR3 DNA: TGTGCCAGCAGCCGGGACTCGCGGGTCGACGAGCAGTACTTC.

V is TRBV30 and J is TRBJ1-2; D possibly corresponds to TRBD1 (6 bases). CDR3 length equals 13 residues. Germline V lookup: CDR1 GTSNPN, CDR2 SVGIG (reference sequence). Trimming took 5 bases from V and 4 from J, leaving 14 bases between them. CDR3 residues: CAWDRDKPYGYTF. CDR3 coding DNA: TGTGCCTGGGACCGGGACAAACCCTATGGCTACACCTTC.

This clone was picked up one time. The chain recombines TRBV30 with TRBJ2-5, with D possibly being TRBD2 (5 bases). The CDR3 contains 14 residues. V was trimmed by 2 bases and J by 2 bases, leaving 12 bases between them. Germline V lookup: CDR1 GTSNPN, CDR2 SVGIG (reference sequence). The CDR3 here is CAWSRDYPQETQYF. CDR3 nucleotide sequence: TGTGCCTGGAGTCGTGACTACCCACAAGAGACCCAGTACTTC.

CDR3 bases: TGCAGCGGTTATTTCCCGGAGAGCTATGGCTACACCTTC. Translating gives CSGYFPESYGYTF. The chain combines TRBV29-1 with TRBJ1-2; no reliable D call. The CDR3 runs 13 residues. Germline V gene sequence: CDR1 SQVTM, CDR2 ANQGSEA. Trimming removed 7 bases from V and 4 bases from J, with 16 bases in between.

In this sample, this clone turned up a few times. The chain is built from TRBV6-6 and TRBJ2-7; no definite D call. The CDR3 covers 12 residues. Per the germline V gene, CDR1 is MNHNY and CDR2 is SVGAGI (reference sequence). V was trimmed by 2 bases and J by 2 bases, leaving 4 bases between them. CDR3 DNA: TGTGCCAGCAGTTACAGCCCCTACGAGCAGTACTTC. Encoded protein: CASSYSPYEQYF.

V usage is TRBV9 and J usage is TRBJ1-1; D uncertain. Deletions cut 0 bases from V and 1 base from J, with 10 bases between. This CDR3 is 15 amino acids long. Looked up from germline, CDR1 is SGDLS and CDR2 is YYNGEE. CDR3 in DNA: TGTGCCAGCAGCGTAGGCGTGGGGAAGAACACTGAAGCTTTCTTT. Encoded protein: CASSVGVGKNTEAFF.

This sequence joins TRBV6-5 and TRBJ1-5, with D possibly matching TRBD1 (5 bases). The CDR3 consists of 15 residues. V was pared by 5 bases and J by 3 bases, with 14 bases between. CDR1 MNHEY and CDR2 SVGAGI come from the germline V gene. CDR3 sequence (DNA): TGTGCCAGCAGTCCCTACGGGGGAGCCAATCAGCCCCAGCATTTT. Amino acid sequence: CASSPYGGANQPQHF.

This clone showed up just a few times. The chain employs TRBV7-9 and TRBJ2-7; no firm D call. The CDR3 sequence is 12 residues long. V lost 8 bases to trimming and J lost 6 bases, with 14 bases between them. Germline lookup yields CDR1 SEHNR and CDR2 FQNEAQ (reference sequence). CDR3: CASGWPSGEQYF. As DNA, the CDR3 is TGTGCCAGCGGGTGGCCCTCCGGCGAGCAGTACTTC.

In its sample, this clone was seen a few times. The rearrangement uses TRBV29-1 and TRBJ1-2, with a possible D match to TRBD1 (5 bases). The CDR3 totals 12 residues. Trimming took 4 bases from V and 4 from J, leaving 10 bases between them. Germline V gives CDR1 SQVTM, CDR2 ANQGSEA. The CDR3 is CSVGGVPYGYTF. CDR3 DNA: TGCAGCGTTGGAGGGGTTCCCTATGGCTACACCTTC.

The CDR3 DNA sequence: TGTGCTAGCATCCAGGGGTACACAGATACGCAGTATTTT. Protein: CASIQGYTDTQYF. The rearrangement links TRBV12-5 to TRBJ2-3; the D gene is possibly TRBD1 (6 bases). The V gene lost 9 bases and the J gene lost 2 bases, with 12 bases spanning the gap. The CDR3 has 13 residues. The germline gives CDR1 LGHNT, CDR2 FRNRAP.

The sample holds a few counts of this clone. The chain links TRBV30 to TRBJ2-3; weak D call: TRBD1 (6 bases). This CDR3 has 16 amino acids. V was cut by 1 base and J by 0 bases, with 14 bases left in between. Germline CDR1 and CDR2: GTSNPN and SVGIG (reference sequence). The CDR3 sequence is CAWSAWTETSTDTQYF. In nucleotides, the CDR3 is TGTGCCTGGAGTGCGTGGACAGAGACTAGCACAGATACGCAGTATTTT.